Ten or more counts support the clone carrying this T cell receptor beta chain. What it recognizes is unknown. From germline, CDR1 is MNHEY and CDR2 SVGEGT. V lost 5 bases and J lost 5; bases outside the gene matches: 10. CDR3 length: 17 amino acids. With iRepertoire HTBI primers and Arm-PCR of CDR3 regions, TCR beta libraries were built. MiXCR, applied by TCRdb to the multiplex PCR reads, yields one record per CDR3 protein. The sample yields approximately 350,000 distinct CDR3 sequences, 10% to 15% seen once. Time point reported: newly diagnosed GD, antithyroid drugs for less than 3 months. PBMCs were the source of the RNA used for TCR sequencing. This record belongs to a study of regulatory T cells in long-lasting Graves disease. Background on the study: Antithyroid drugs had been taken by newly diagnosed Graves' patients for under 3 months.

Study outcomes and limitations: Favored gene segments in persistent disease were TRBV28, TRBJ1-2 and TRBJ2-5.

In addition, the sample was reused for a study of T cells in Graves' hyperthyroidism and ophthalmopathy.

The sample in question was peripheral blood mononuclear cells (PBMCs), obtained at new diagnosis, from a patient treated with antithyroid drugs. The clonotype comes from a woman between 18 and 30 years old with Graves disease. The J gene is TRBJ2-2, the V gene TRBV6-2 or TRBV6-3; TRBD2 matches at 11 bases. Here the CDR3 reads CASSVPLAGEWTGELFF. CDR3 in DNA: TGTGCCAGCAGTGTCCCACTAGCGGGAGAATGGACCGGGGAGCTGTTTTTT.